This T cell receptor (beta chain) is from a study of preoperative IRX-2 immunotherapy in early breast cancer. The ends were cut back, 5 bases at V and 1 base at J, with 11 bases in the middle. Germline values: CDR1 SEHNR, CDR2 FQNEAQ (reference sequence). CDR3 length: 15 amino acids. Indicated treatment: preoperative locoregional IRX-2 cytokine immunotherapy. Preoperative locoregional IRX-2 cytokine immunotherapy was tested in the phase Ib source study. Some clones are missing from TCRdb's copy, which holds only in-frame ones; the method was immunoSEQ multiplex PCR. The sample holds tens of thousands of clones, 90% seen once.

The TCR originated in a human donor with breast cancer. This sample was obtained from a patient treated with IRX-2 immunotherapy. The chain joins TRBV7-9 to TRBJ2-2; D is ambiguous. CDR3 loop: CASSIGVLNTGELFF. The CDR3 DNA reads TGTGCCAGCAGCATAGGCGTATTGAACACCGGGGAGCTGTTTTTT.